These 16 T cell receptor beta chains originate from one sample sequenced in a study. A single record per CDR3 protein comes from TCRdb applying MiXCR to the 5' RACE reads. The data hold about 6,000 distinct CDR3 sequences, with less than 60% observed a single time. Sequences were obtained from naive CD4+ T cells sorted from blood. Subset here: naive CD4+ T cells, CD4+CD45RA+CD25-. Every receptor here comes from a female donor with breast cancer.

This chain joins TRBV29-1 and TRBJ2-5, with D unclear. CDR3 length: 13 amino acids. Trimming left V 6 bases short and J 4 bases short, with 15 bases between. Germline V gene lookup returns CDR1 SQVTM and CDR2 ANQGSEA. DNA for the CDR3: TGCAGCGTCGATAAGGTGGTCGGAGAGACCCAGTACTTC. Its translation: CSVDKVVGETQYF.

The chain recombines TRBV6-2 or TRBV6-3 with TRBJ2-1; the match to TRBD2 covers 10 bases. The V gene end was trimmed by 6 bases and the J gene end by 8 bases; junction bases not matched to a gene: 10. Germline V gene lookup returns CDR1 MNHEY and CDR2 SVGEGT. The length of the CDR3 is 15 residues. The CDR3 protein is CASRLAGVIGDEQFF. CDR3 DNA: TGTGCCAGCAGGCTAGCGGGAGTCATAGGGGATGAGCAGTTCTTC.

This chain links TRBV20-1 with TRBJ2-7; the match to TRBD2 covers 11 bases. J lost 6 bases, V lost 4 bases, and 5 bases had no gene match. CDR3 length: 13 amino acids. Germline V gene lookup returns CDR1 DFQATT and CDR2 SNEGSKA (reference sequence). This chain's CDR3 is CSAKTSGTLEQYF. For the CDR3, the DNA is TGCAGTGCTAAGACTAGCGGGACTCTCGAGCAGTACTTC.

The rearrangement joins TRBV18 to TRBJ1-6; D is ambiguous. CDR3 length: 14 residues. V lost 3 bases, J lost 9 bases, and 12 bases lay in between. Per germline, CDR1 KGHSH and CDR2 LQKENI. The chain's CDR3 is CASSPDGGISPLHF. CDR3 bases: TGTGCCAGCTCACCTGACGGTGGGATTTCACCCCTCCACTTT. Using reference TRBV18 and TRBJ1-6 for the parts outside the CDR3, the full variable domain is NAGVMQNPRHLVRRRGQEARLRCSPMKGHSHVYWYRQLPEEGLKFMVYLQKENIIDESGMPKERFSAEFPKEGPSILRIQQVVRGDSAAYFCASSPDGGISPLHFGNGTRLTVT.

A single count supports this clonotype. At one end the junction does not follow the germline gene, possibly because of a read error. The chain employs TRBV29-1 and TRBJ2-1; 7 bases align to TRBD2. The germline gives CDR1 SQVTM, CDR2 ANQGSEA. The CDR3 has 11 residues. The CDR3, as DNA: TGCAGCGTTGACTGGGGGGGGATGTTGGTCTTC. Amino acids: CSVDWGGMLVF.

This chain uses TRBV20-1 with TRBJ2-7, with 11 bases matching TRBD2. The CDR3 has 14 amino acids. The ends lost 4 bases at V and 3 bases at J; junction bases unmatched: 5. Germline CDR1 is DFQATT and CDR2 is SNEGSKA (reference sequence). DNA for the CDR3: TGCAGTGCTAAGAGGGGACTAGCGGACTACGAGCAGTACTTC. It codes for CSAKRGLADYEQYF.

This chain links TRBV7-8 with TRBJ2-7, with 7 bases aligning to TRBD2. Germline loops: CDR1 SGHVS, CDR2 FQNEAQ. Trimming cost V 0 bases and J 4 bases; bases outside gene matches: 3. This CDR3 has 14 amino acids. This CDR3 is CASSLARTRYEQYF. The CDR3 bases are TGTGCCAGCAGCTTAGCGCGGACTAGATACGAGCAGTACTTC.

The V gene is TRBV20-1, the J gene TRBJ1-5, with TRBD1 matching over 11 bases. The junction had 10 bases not matched to a gene; V was cut back by 6 bases and J by 0 bases. Germline V lookup: CDR1 DFQATT, CDR2 SNEGSKA (reference sequence). The CDR3 contains 17 residues. CDR3 DNA: TGCAGTGCATCCCCTCGGACAGGGGGCCATAGCAATCAGCCCCAGCATTTT. Encoded protein: CSASPRTGGHSNQPQHF.

This clonotype was found a few times. The chain uses TRBV20-1 and TRBJ1-5, with a possible D match to TRBD1 (5 bases). Germline V gene data show CDR1 as DFQATT and CDR2 as SNEGSKA (reference sequence). This CDR3 comprises 14 residues. With 6 bases removed from V and 4 bases from J, the gap between germline ends came to 16 bases. The CDR3: CSAKHQTANQPQHF. In DNA, the CDR3 is TGCAGTGCCAAACATCAGACAGCTAATCAGCCCCAGCATTTT.

This rearrangement joins TRBV4-2 to TRBJ1-5, with 10 positions matching TRBD1. The germline V gene has CDR1 LGHNA and CDR2 YNFKEQ. The trim removed 4 bases at V and 0 bases at J, leaving 15 bases unmatched. The CDR3 is 20 residues long. Written as DNA, the CDR3 is TGTGCCAGCAGCCCCCGTGGGGGGACAGGGGCGATCAATAGCAATCAGCCCCAGCATTTT. As protein: CASSPRGGTGAINSNQPQHF.

The chain recombines TRBV6-6 with TRBJ2-4; D ambiguous. This CDR3 has 13 amino acids. Trimming removed 2 bases at V and 10 bases at J, with 12 bases between. Germline V gene lookup returns CDR1 MNHNY and CDR2 SVGAGI (reference sequence). CDR3 protein: CASSYILIGIQYF. As DNA, the CDR3 is TGTGCCAGCAGTTACATTTTGATTGGAATTCAGTACTTC.

The chain couples TRBV5-1 to TRBJ1-1, with 9 bases matching TRBD1. This CDR3 is 17 amino acids long. The germline CDR1 and CDR2 sequences are SGHRS and YFSETQ. After removal of 0 bases from V and 0 bases from J, the junction contained 6 bases not matched to a gene. The CDR3 sequence: CASSLEDRGGVNTEAFF. DNA for the CDR3: TGCGCCAGCAGCTTGGAGGACAGGGGTGGGGTGAACACTGAAGCTTTCTTT. Looking up the rest from reference TRBV5-1 and TRBJ1-1 gives the full variable domain: KAGVTQTPRYLIKTRGQQVTLSCSPISGHRSVSWYQQTPGQGLQFLFEYFSETQRNKGNFPGRFSGRQFSNSRSEMNVSTLELGDSALYLCASSLEDRGGVNTEAFFGQGTRLTVV.

The chain has TRBV11-2 and TRBJ2-1; 7 nucleotides line up with TRBD2. CDR1 is SGHAT and CDR2 is FQNNGV in the germline V gene. The CDR3 is 15 residues long. V lost 1 base to trimming and J lost 3 bases; unmatched junction nucleotides: 3. CDR3 loop: CASSLVGGSYNEQFF. The CDR3 DNA reads as TGTGCCAGCAGCTTAGTCGGCGGGAGCTACAATGAGCAGTTCTTC.

Only a few counts were recorded for this clonotype. The gene calls are TRBV7-6 and TRBJ2-7; D gene uncertain. Looked up from germline, CDR1 is SGHVS and CDR2 is FNYEAQ. V was pared by 4 bases and J by 1 base, with 8 bases between. The CDR3 is made up of 13 amino acids. CDR3 in amino acids: CASSSNPSYEQYF. The DNA for the CDR3 is TGTGCCAGCAGCTCTAACCCTTCCTACGAGCAGTACTTC.

This clonotype was detected a few times. The gene calls are TRBV20-1 and TRBJ1-2, with D tentatively TRBD2 (5 bases). The better agreement between TRBJ2-7 and the DNA end casts doubt on the J call. Germline values: CDR1 DFQATT, CDR2 SNEGSKA (reference sequence). The CDR3 contains 13 residues. CDR3 bases: TGCAGTGCTAGAGATCCGGGGACCTACGAGCAGTACTTC. Protein sequence: CSARDPGTYEQYF.

The chain uses TRBV4-1 and TRBJ2-3; D gene uncertain. Germline V gene data show CDR1 as MGHRA and CDR2 as YSYEKL. The CDR3 spans 14 residues. Deletions cut 1 base from V and 6 bases from J, with 11 bases between. The CDR3 sequence is CASSQGVNGDTQYF. The CDR3 nucleotides read TGCGCCAGCAGCCAAGGGGTAAACGGGGATACGCAGTATTTT.